This entry lists 4 T cell receptor beta chains sequenced from one sample in a study of T cell repertoires in aging, cancer and after chemotherapy. A mixed TRB-A/B primer pool amplified rearranged TRB by multiplex touch-down PCR. MiXCR, applied by TCRdb to the multiplex PCR reads, yields one record per CDR3 protein. The sample has roughly 2,700 distinct CDR3 sequences, around 24% seen once. TCR beta rearrangements were amplified from peripheral blood genomic DNA. Source material: blood. The receptors stem from a human donor with a solid tumor.

This clonotype was counted a few times. The chain joins TRBV20-1 to TRBJ2-1; the match to TRBD2 covers 12 bases. The germline V gene encodes CDR1 DFQATT and CDR2 SNEGSKA (reference sequence). The CDR3 is made up of 19 amino acids. The ends lost 4 bases at V and 0 bases at J; junction bases unmatched: 13. CDR3 nucleotide sequence: TGCAGTGCTACAGCCGGGACTAGCGGGCCCTCAAGCTCCTACAATGAGCAGTTCTTC. Protein sequence: CSATAGTSGPSSSYNEQFF.

The chain recombines TRBV5-1 with TRBJ2-7; 9 positions agree with TRBD1. The CDR3 totals 14 residues. From germline, CDR1 is SGHRS and CDR2 YFSETQ. With V trimmed by 2 bases and J by 0 bases, 0 bases remained unmatched. CDR3 protein: CASSLQGASYEQYF. CDR3 nucleotide sequence: TGCGCCAGCAGCTTACAGGGGGCCTCCTACGAGCAGTACTTC.

This clonotype is medium-sized within its sample. The chain links TRBV18 to TRBJ2-7; the match to TRBD2 covers 7 bases. The CDR3 has 18 amino acids. In germline, CDR1 is KGHSH, CDR2 LQKENI. V shed 1 base, J shed 6 bases, and the junction held 18 bases outside the gene matches. CDR3 region: CASSPQRKGGPRGGEQYF. The CDR3 coding sequence is TGTGCCAGCTCACCACAGCGTAAGGGAGGGCCTAGGGGAGGCGAGCAGTACTTC.

By proportion, this clonotype is medium-sized. The chain has TRBV5-1 and TRBJ2-2; 12 bases fit TRBD2. The V gene's germline CDR1 is SGHRS and CDR2 YFSETQ. This CDR3 contains 17 residues. The ends lost 0 bases at V and 4 bases at J; junction bases unmatched: 4. Here the CDR3 reads CASSLARTSGATGELFF. The CDR3 DNA is TGCGCCAGCAGCTTGGCTCGGACTAGCGGGGCCACCGGGGAGCTGTTTTTT.